Shown below are 25 T cell receptor beta chains from a single sample sequenced in a study of T cell responses to AZD1222 COVID-19 vaccine. The table came from immunoSEQ multiplex PCR; TCRdb's copy has only in-frame clones and leaves some out. Found here are 90,000 to 120,000 clones, 93% of them singletons; the top ten hold 5%. The sample here was peripheral blood, taken on day 0 of AZD1222 vaccination. These TCRs come from an adult in good health.

The gene calls are TRBV24-1 and TRBJ2-3; D not certain. The V gene's germline CDR1 is KGHDR and CDR2 SFDVKD. V was pared by 4 bases and J by 2 bases, with 12 bases between. The CDR3 runs to 15 residues. Written as DNA, the CDR3 is TGTGCCACCAGTGAAAAGGACCGGCCCACAGATACGCAGTATTTT. Translation gives CATSEKDRPTDTQYF.

The chain is built from TRBV30 and TRBJ2-2; unclear D gene. The CDR3 has 14 residues. Germline CDR1 GTSNPN, CDR2 SVGIG (reference sequence). V was trimmed by 1 base and J by 3 bases, leaving 9 bases between them. This CDR3 reads CAWSEKRDTGELFF. The CDR3 DNA reads as TGTGCCTGGAGTGAGAAACGCGACACCGGGGAGCTGTTTTTT.

This clone has only one observation. The chain employs TRBV18 and TRBJ2-2; 7 nucleotides align to TRBD1. The CDR3 loop spans 16 amino acids. Germline V gene sequence: CDR1 KGHSH, CDR2 LQKENI. V lost 4 bases, J lost 4 bases, and 9 bases stayed unmatched. CDR3 region: CASSLATGQPTGELFF. CDR3 sequence (DNA): TGTGCCAGCTCACTCGCCACGGGACAGCCCACCGGGGAGCTGTTTTTT.

Concerning this clone itself: The sample has other DNA sequences that encode this CDR3 too. The rearrangement links TRBV5-1 to TRBJ2-1, with D uncertain. The CDR3 loop spans 15 amino acids. V lost 0 bases and J lost 0, with 7 bases in between. Looked up from germline, CDR1 is SGHRS and CDR2 is YFSETQ. CDR3 sequence: CASSLGGSSYNEQFF. The CDR3 nucleotides are TGCGCCAGCAGCTTGGGCGGTAGCTCCTACAATGAGCAGTTCTTC.

This chain links TRBV18 with TRBJ1-4; D is uncertain. Trimming removed 3 bases from V and 8 bases from J, with 16 bases in between. There are 15 residues in the CDR3. In germline, CDR1 is KGHSH, CDR2 LQKENI. The CDR3 coding sequence is TGTGCCAGCTCACCCGAAGGGCGAACGATGGAAAAACTGTTTTTT. It encodes CASSPEGRTMEKLFF.

This chain uses TRBV5-4 with TRBJ1-5; no firm D call. The CDR3 contains 14 residues. CDR1 is SGHNT, CDR2 YYREEE, per germline (reference sequence). V lost 0 bases to trimming and J lost 0 bases, with 4 bases between them. CDR3 in DNA: TGTGCCAGCAGCTTGGGGGGTAGCAATCAGCCCCAGCATTTT. Encoded protein: CASSLGGSNQPQHF. The variable domain in full, with the rest retrieved from reference TRBV5-4 and TRBJ1-5, is ETGVTQSPTHLIKTRGQQVTLRCSSQSGHNTVSWYQQALGQGPQFIFQYYREEENGRGNFPPRFSGLQFPNYSSELNVNALELDDSALYLCASSLGGSNQPQHFGDGTRLSIL.

The chain links TRBV28 to TRBJ2-1; 8 bases align to TRBD2. Germline CDR1 MDHEN, CDR2 SYDVKM. CDR3 size: 15 residues. V shed 3 bases and J 5 bases; nucleotides not matched to a gene: 6. In DNA form, the CDR3 reads TGTGCCAGCAGTTTGGGCGGGAGGATCAACAATGAGCAGTTCTTC. This encodes CASSLGGRINNEQFF.

The rearrangement uses TRBV5-4 and TRBJ1-1, with D hard to call. From germline, CDR1 is SGHNT and CDR2 YYREEE (reference sequence). The CDR3 is 14 residues long. The V and J ends lost 5 bases and 3 bases respectively, with 14 bases between them. This CDR3 reads CASRFAHPDTEAFF. CDR3 nucleotide sequence: TGTGCCAGCAGATTTGCCCACCCAGACACTGAAGCTTTCTTT.

The rearrangement uses TRBV11-3 and TRBJ2-1; TRBD1 matches 8 bases. V gave up 2 bases and J gave up 4 bases; unmatched junction bases: 7. There are 16 residues in the CDR3. CDR1 SGHNT and CDR2 YENEEA come from the germline V gene. The CDR3 DNA reads as TGTGCCAGCAGCTTAAGTTGGGGGACAGGATACAATGAGCAGTTCTTC. Residues: CASSLSWGTGYNEQFF.

This chain joins TRBV6-4 and TRBJ2-7; 8 bases fit TRBD2. V was pared by 5 bases and J by 2 bases, with 8 bases of the junction left unmatched. The CDR3 has 15 residues. Germline V gives CDR1 MRHNA, CDR2 SNTAGT. CDR3 DNA sequence: TGTGCCAGCAGTCCCTCGGTCGGGAGGGCCTACGAGCAGTACTTC. It translates to CASSPSVGRAYEQYF.

This chain links TRBV5-1 with TRBJ2-6; maybe TRBD1 (6 bases). CDR1 is SGHRS, CDR2 YFSETQ, per germline. Trimming left V 2 bases short and J 1 base short, with 10 bases between. This CDR3 is 16 amino acids long. This CDR3 reads CASSFITGSGANVLTF. The CDR3, as DNA: TGCGCCAGCAGCTTCATCACAGGGTCTGGGGCCAACGTCCTGACTTTC.

The chain couples TRBV30 to TRBJ1-6; TRBD1 agrees at 9 bases. V shed 8 bases, J shed 13 bases, and the junction held 12 bases outside the gene matches. Germline CDR1 GTSNPN, CDR2 SVGIG (reference sequence). This CDR3 comprises 13 residues. CDR3 loop: CAGQGTGLSPLHF. The CDR3 coding sequence is TGTGCCGGACAGGGGACCGGTCTATCCCCCCTCCACTTT. The whole variable domain, filled in from reference TRBV30 and TRBJ1-6, reads SQTIHQWPATLVQPVGSPLSLECTVEGTSNPNLYWYRQAAGRGLQLLFYSVGIGQISSEVPQNLSASRPQDRQFILSSKKLLLSDSGFYLCAGQGTGLSPLHFGNGTRLTVT.

This chain joins TRBV27 and TRBJ1-2; 7 bases align to TRBD1. The ends lost 4 bases at V and 0 bases at J; junction bases unmatched: 8. CDR1 is MNHEY and CDR2 is SMNVEV in the germline V gene (reference sequence). The CDR3 has 16 residues. The CDR3 DNA is TGTGCCAGCAGTTCCAGGGGGGGGTTAGCTAACTATGGCTACACCTTC. It encodes CASSSRGGLANYGYTF.

CDR3 bases: TGTGCCAGCAGTTCCCCCCTAGCGGGAGCTGCGGATACGCAGTATTTT. Amino acid sequence: CASSSPLAGAADTQYF. The chain recombines TRBV6-2 or TRBV6-3 with TRBJ2-3; 10 bases line up with TRBD2. The junction had 10 bases not matched to a gene; V was cut back by 4 bases and J by 6 bases. The CDR3 has 16 amino acids. Germline V gene sequence: CDR1 MNHEY, CDR2 SVGEGT.

The rearrangement uses TRBV7-9 and TRBJ1-1; D is undetermined. Trimming took off 7 bases at V and 2 bases at J, with 14 bases between the two ends. CDR1 and CDR2 (germline): SEHNR, FQNEAQ (reference sequence). The length of the CDR3 is 14 residues. CDR3 residues: CASNQNGVNTEAFF. The CDR3 DNA follows: TGTGCCAGCAACCAAAACGGGGTCAACACTGAAGCTTTCTTT.

This clone has a handful of counts. V usage is TRBV6-8 and J usage is TRBJ2-2; 10 nucleotides agree with TRBD2. V trimming: 5 bases; J trimming: 0 bases; junction bases outside the gene matches: 9. The CDR3 has 18 amino acids. From germline, CDR1 is MNHGY and CDR2 SAAAGT. The CDR3 DNA sequence: TGTGCCAGCAGTCACCTTACTAGCGGGAAATCGAACACCGGGGAGCTGTTTTTT. Its translation is CASSHLTSGKSNTGELFF.

This chain's CDR3 is CASSLFSGEKLFF. As DNA, the CDR3 is TGTGCCAGCAGCTTGTTCAGCGGGGAAAAACTGTTTTTT. The J gene is TRBJ1-4, the V gene TRBV11-1, with no clear D. The V end lost 3 bases, the J end lost 8 bases, and 10 bases lay between the germline ends. The germline V gene has CDR1 SGHAT and CDR2 FQDESV (reference sequence). This CDR3 comprises 13 residues. Supplemented by reference TRBV11-1 and TRBJ1-4, the full variable domain reads EAEVAQSPRYKITEKSQAVAFWCDPISGHATLYWYRQILGQGPELLVQFQDESVVDDSQLPKDRFSAERLKGVDSTLKIQPAELGDSAMYLCASSLFSGEKLFFGSGTQLSVL.

This clone was observed a few times. This CDR3 reads CASSLRDSGGELFF. The CDR3 DNA follows: TGCGCCAGCAGCTTGAGGGACAGCGGCGGGGAGCTGTTTTTT. The chain links TRBV5-1 to TRBJ2-2, with TRBD1 matching over 7 bases. The CDR3 is 14 residues long. J was trimmed by 7 bases and V by 1 base; bases with no gene match: 4. Germline V CDR1 and CDR2: SGHRS, YFSETQ.

Of note for this clone: Distinct nucleotide sequences in the sample also encode this CDR3. The V and J genes are TRBV18 and TRBJ2-7; D perhaps matches TRBD1 (5 bases). In germline, CDR1 is KGHSH, CDR2 LQKENI. Trimming removed 2 bases at V and 1 base at J, with 6 bases between. CDR3 size: 13 residues. CDR3 residues: CASSPGQSYEQYF. The CDR3, as DNA: TGTGCCAGCTCACCAGGACAATCCTACGAGCAGTACTTC.

The CDR3 sequence is CASTVGVAGELFF. The CDR3, as DNA: TGTGCCAGCACCGTGGGCGTCGCCGGGGAGCTGTTTTTT. V and J are TRBV9 and TRBJ2-2, with D hard to call. CDR3 length: 13 amino acids. The germline CDR1 and CDR2 sequences are SGDLS and YYNGEE. V lost 6 bases and J 6 bases, leaving 12 bases between the germline ends.

The chain has TRBV12-3 or TRBV12-4 and TRBJ2-2; D gene ambiguous. The CDR3 runs 12 residues. V was trimmed by 3 bases and J by 8 bases, leaving 7 bases between them. CDR3 sequence (DNA): TGTGCCAGCAGTTTTCGCAGGGGGGAGCTGTTTTTT. It translates to CASSFRRGELFF.

The chain employs TRBV6-5 and TRBJ2-3; 10 nucleotides align to TRBD2. CDR3 length: 13 residues. Germline-derived CDR1 and CDR2 are MNHEY and SVGAGI. V was pared by 8 bases and J by 6 bases, with 5 bases of the junction left unmatched. The CDR3, as DNA: TGTGCCAGCGGACCGACTAGCGGGGATACGCAGTATTTT. Amino acids: CASGPTSGDTQYF.

The rearrangement joins TRBV11-3 to TRBJ2-7, with 10 bases aligning to TRBD1. The CDR3 length is 14 residues. Germline CDR1 SGHNT, CDR2 YENEEA. After removal of 5 bases from V and 5 bases from J, the junction contained 6 bases not matched to a gene. The CDR3 loop reads CASSTGQGDHEQYF. The CDR3 DNA reads as TGTGCCAGCAGCACCGGACAGGGGGACCACGAGCAGTACTTC.

The chain joins TRBV7-2 to TRBJ2-2, with 11 nucleotides matching TRBD1. V was pared by 4 bases and J by 4 bases, with 5 bases of the junction left unmatched. CDR3 size: 16 residues. CDR1 SGHTA and CDR2 FQGNSA come from the germline V gene. CDR3 region: CASSSMDRGLTGELFF. The DNA of the CDR3 is TGTGCCAGCAGCTCGATGGACAGGGGGCTCACCGGGGAGCTGTTTTTT.

V is TRBV5-1 and J is TRBJ1-2; no reliable D call. V was pared by 3 bases and J by 4 bases, with 10 bases between. This CDR3 is 13 amino acids long. Germline V gene lookup returns CDR1 SGHRS and CDR2 YFSETQ. Written as DNA, the CDR3 is TGCGCCAGCAGCTCTACACGAGCCTATGGCTACACCTTC. It yields the protein CASSSTRAYGYTF.